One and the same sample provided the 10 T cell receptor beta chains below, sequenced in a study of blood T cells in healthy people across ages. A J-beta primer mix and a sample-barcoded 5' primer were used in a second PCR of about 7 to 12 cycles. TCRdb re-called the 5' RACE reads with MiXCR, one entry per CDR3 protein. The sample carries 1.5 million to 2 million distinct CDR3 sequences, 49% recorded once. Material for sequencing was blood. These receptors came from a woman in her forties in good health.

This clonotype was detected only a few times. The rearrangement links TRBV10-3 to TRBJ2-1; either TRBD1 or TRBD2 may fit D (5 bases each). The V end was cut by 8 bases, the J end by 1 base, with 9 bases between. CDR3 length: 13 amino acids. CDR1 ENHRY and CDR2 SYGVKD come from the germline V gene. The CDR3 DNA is TGTGCCATCGGGGGTTGGTCCTACAATGAGCAGTTCTTC. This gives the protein CAIGGWSYNEQFF.

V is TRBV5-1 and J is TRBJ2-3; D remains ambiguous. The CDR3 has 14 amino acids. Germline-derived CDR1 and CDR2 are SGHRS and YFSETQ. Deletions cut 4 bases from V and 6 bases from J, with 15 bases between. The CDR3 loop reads CASSLDGARDTQYF. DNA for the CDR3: TGCGCCAGCAGCCTCGACGGAGCACGGGATACGCAGTATTTT.

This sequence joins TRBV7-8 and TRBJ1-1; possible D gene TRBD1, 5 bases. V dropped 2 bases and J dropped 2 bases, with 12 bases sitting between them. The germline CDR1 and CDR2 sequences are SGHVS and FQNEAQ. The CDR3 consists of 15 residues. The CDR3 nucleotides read TGTGCCAGCAGCTTATCTTCGGGGGTAAACACTGAAGCTTTCTTT. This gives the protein CASSLSSGVNTEAFF.

This CDR3 is CASSYSQRKTSGGFAQYF. CDR3 nucleotide sequence: TGTGCCAGCAGTTACTCCCAACGGAAGACTAGCGGGGGGTTTGCGCAGTATTTT. The chain combines TRBV6-5 with TRBJ2-3; 13 bases agree with TRBD2. Germline V CDR1 and CDR2: MNHEY, SVGAGI. This CDR3 is built from 18 residues. V gave up 0 bases and J gave up 10 bases; unmatched junction bases: 13.

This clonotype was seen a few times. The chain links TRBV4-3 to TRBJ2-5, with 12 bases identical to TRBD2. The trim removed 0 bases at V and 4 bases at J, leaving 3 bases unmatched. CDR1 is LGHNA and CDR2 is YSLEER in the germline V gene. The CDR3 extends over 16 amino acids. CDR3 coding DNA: TGCGCCAGCAGCCAAGAAGCTAGCGGGGGGGCAGAGACCCAGTACTTC. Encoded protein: CASSQEASGGAETQYF.

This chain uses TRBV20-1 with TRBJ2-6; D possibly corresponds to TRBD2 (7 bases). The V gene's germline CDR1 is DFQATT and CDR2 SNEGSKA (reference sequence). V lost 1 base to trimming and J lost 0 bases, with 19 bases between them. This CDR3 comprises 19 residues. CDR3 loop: CSARAGGTGTHSGANVLTF. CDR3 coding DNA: TGCAGTGCTAGAGCGGGGGGCACGGGGACCCACTCTGGGGCCAACGTCCTGACTTTC.

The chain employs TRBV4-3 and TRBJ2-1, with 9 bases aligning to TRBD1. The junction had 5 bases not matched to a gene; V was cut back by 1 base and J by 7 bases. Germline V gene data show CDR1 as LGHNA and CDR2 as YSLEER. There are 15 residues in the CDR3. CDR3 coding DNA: TGCGCCAGCAGCCAAGCGACAGGGGGTGGGAATGAGCAGTTCTTC. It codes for CASSQATGGGNEQFF.

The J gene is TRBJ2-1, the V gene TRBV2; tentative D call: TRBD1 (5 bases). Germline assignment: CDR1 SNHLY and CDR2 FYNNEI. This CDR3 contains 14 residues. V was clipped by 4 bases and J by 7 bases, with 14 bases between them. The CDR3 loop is CASSGQGAENEQFF. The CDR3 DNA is TGTGCCAGCAGTGGCCAGGGCGCGGAGAATGAGCAGTTCTTC.

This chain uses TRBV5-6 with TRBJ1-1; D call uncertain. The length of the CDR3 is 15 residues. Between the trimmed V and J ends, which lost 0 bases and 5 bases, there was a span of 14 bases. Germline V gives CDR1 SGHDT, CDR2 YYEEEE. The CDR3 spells CASSLAWVELTEAFF. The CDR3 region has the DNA TGTGCCAGCAGCTTGGCCTGGGTGGAGTTGACTGAAGCTTTCTTT.

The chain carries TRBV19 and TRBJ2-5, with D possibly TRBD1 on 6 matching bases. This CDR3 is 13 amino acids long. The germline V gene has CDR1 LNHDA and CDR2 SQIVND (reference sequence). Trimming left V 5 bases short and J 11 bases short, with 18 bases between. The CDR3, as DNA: TGTGCCAGTAGTTTACAGGGAGAAAAGGAGCAGTACTTC. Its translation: CASSLQGEKEQYF.